The next 8 T cell receptor beta chains were all read from a single sample in a study of T cells in Graves' hyperthyroidism and ophthalmopathy. RNA transcripts provided the source from which TCR beta CDR3 regions were amplified. In the first-round RT-PCR of the TCR CDR3, the HTBI primer set was used. TCRdb itself ran the multiplex PCR reads through MiXCR, one entry per CDR3 protein. The top ten clones hold more than 3% of a sample with hundreds of thousands of distinct CDR3 sequences, 16% of them seen once. The sample taken for sequencing was blood. These receptors all stem from a woman aged 40-49 years with Graves' ophthalmopathy.

The CDR3 nucleotides read TGCAGTGCTAGTAGACCGGGACAGCGCCTTCTGAATGAGCAGTTCTTC. This translates into CSASRPGQRLLNEQFF. The chain joins TRBV20-1 to TRBJ2-1; 7 bases are a match to TRBD1. CDR1 DFQATT and CDR2 SNEGSKA come from the germline V gene (reference sequence). The CDR3 loop spans 16 amino acids. Unmatched junction bases numbered 15, after V lost 3 bases and J lost 7 bases.

This clonotype was counted between two and nine times. The chain uses TRBV6-6 and TRBJ1-1; weak D call: TRBD1 (6 bases). CDR1 and CDR2 (germline): MNHNY, SVGAGI (reference sequence). V lost 2 bases and J 11 bases, leaving 15 bases between the germline ends. The CDR3 has 13 amino acids. The CDR3 bases are TGTGCCAGCAGTTACGATCAGGGGTGGATGGCTTTCTTT. It translates to CASSYDQGWMAFF.

This clonotype was recorded at least ten times. The chain couples TRBV20-1 to TRBJ2-1; no reliable D call. Trimming left V 0 bases short and J 8 bases short, with 8 bases between. The CDR3 covers 12 residues. CDR1 and CDR2 from the germline V gene are DFQATT and SNEGSKA (reference sequence). The CDR3 here is CSARDYGYEQFF. For the CDR3, the DNA is TGCAGTGCTAGAGATTATGGTTATGAGCAGTTCTTC.

This clonotype occurred many times. At one boundary the junction diverges from the germline segment, which might be a read error. The chain joins TRBV4-1 to TRBJ2-7; 9 positions match TRBD1. Germline V lookup: CDR1 MGHRA, CDR2 YSYEKL. The CDR3 runs 14 residues. The CDR3 is CASSQGTGTYEQYF. The CDR3 nucleotides are TGTGCCAGCTCCCAAGGGACAGGGACCTACGAGCAGTACTTC.

This clonotype was seen at least ten times. The chain joins TRBV27 to TRBJ1-5; D might be TRBD1 (6 bases). Germline V CDR1 and CDR2: MNHEY, SMNVEV (reference sequence). V dropped 8 bases and J dropped 9 bases, with 17 bases sitting between them. CDR3 length: 13 amino acids. The CDR3 DNA sequence: TGTGCCAGCGGCCGGGACACCGGTGGGCCCCAGCATTTT. Protein sequence: CASGRDTGGPQHF.

This clonotype showed up many times. The gene calls are TRBV6-1 and TRBJ2-5; 7 bases align to TRBD2. Germline V gene lookup returns CDR1 MNHNS and CDR2 SASEGT. The CDR3 sequence is 16 residues long. V lost 2 bases to trimming and J lost 4 bases; unmatched junction nucleotides: 10. The CDR3 nucleotides read TGTGCCAGCAGTGAATCACTAGCGACTCGTCTAGAGACCCAGTACTTC. Protein: CASSESLATRLETQYF.

This clonotype was seen ten or more times. V and J are TRBV6-1 and TRBJ2-1; 14 nucleotides line up with TRBD2. The CDR3 sequence is 19 residues long. The germline V gene has CDR1 MNHNS and CDR2 SASEGT. After removal of 5 bases from V and 7 bases from J, the junction contained 16 bases not matched to a gene. This CDR3 reads CASSRGTSGRLSGRNEQFF. CDR3 nucleotide sequence: TGTGCCAGCAGTCGAGGGACTAGCGGGAGACTTAGTGGGAGAAATGAGCAGTTCTTC.

This clonotype was seen at least ten times. V usage is TRBV5-6 and J usage is TRBJ1-2; D is possibly TRBD1 (6 bases). CDR1 is SGHDT and CDR2 is YYEEEE in the germline V gene. The CDR3 has 14 amino acids. Deletions cut 1 base from V and 8 bases from J, with 15 bases between. The CDR3 DNA reads TGTGCCAGCAGCTTGTTTCCGGGGGCAAGAGGCTACACCTTC. This gives the protein CASSLFPGARGYTF.